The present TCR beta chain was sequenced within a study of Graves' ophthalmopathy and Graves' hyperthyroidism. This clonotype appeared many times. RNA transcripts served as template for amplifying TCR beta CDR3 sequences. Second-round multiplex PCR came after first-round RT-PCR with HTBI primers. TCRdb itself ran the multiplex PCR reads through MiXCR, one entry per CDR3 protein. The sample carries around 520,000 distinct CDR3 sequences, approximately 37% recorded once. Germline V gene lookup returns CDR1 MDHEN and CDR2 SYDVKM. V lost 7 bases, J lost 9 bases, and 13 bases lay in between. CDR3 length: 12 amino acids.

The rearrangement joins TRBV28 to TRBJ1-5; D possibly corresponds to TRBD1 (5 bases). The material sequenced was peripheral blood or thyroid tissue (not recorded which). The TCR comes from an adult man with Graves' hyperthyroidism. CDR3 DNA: TGTGCCAGCACCCCGGGGGGACCGCCCCAGCATTTT. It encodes CASTPGGPPQHF.